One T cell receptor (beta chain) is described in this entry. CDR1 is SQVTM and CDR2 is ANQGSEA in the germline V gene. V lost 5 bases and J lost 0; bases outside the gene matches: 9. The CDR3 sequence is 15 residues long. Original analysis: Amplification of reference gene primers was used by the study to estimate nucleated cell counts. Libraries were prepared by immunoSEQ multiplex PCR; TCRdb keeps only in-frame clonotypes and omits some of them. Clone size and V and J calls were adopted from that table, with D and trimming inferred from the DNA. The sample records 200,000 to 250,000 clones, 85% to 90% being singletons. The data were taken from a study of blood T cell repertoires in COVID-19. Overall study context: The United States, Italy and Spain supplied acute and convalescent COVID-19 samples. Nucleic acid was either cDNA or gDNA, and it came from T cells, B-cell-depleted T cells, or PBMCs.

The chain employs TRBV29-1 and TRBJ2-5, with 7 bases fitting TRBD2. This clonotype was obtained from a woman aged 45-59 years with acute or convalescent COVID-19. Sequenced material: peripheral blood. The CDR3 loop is CSVWERGLYQETQYF. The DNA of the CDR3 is TGCAGCGTTTGGGAGCGGGGCCTCTACCAAGAGACCCAGTACTTC.